This T cell receptor (beta chain) was recovered during a study of blood T cell repertoires in COVID-19. Looking at the study overall: Whether acute or convalescent, the COVID-19 samples came from the United States, Italy and Spain. Sample material is recorded as cDNA or gDNA derived from T cells, B-cell-depleted T cells, or PBMCs.

As handled by the study authors: Estimated nucleated cell counts came from reference gene primer amplification. Generated by immunoSEQ multiplex PCR, the TCRdb table keeps only in-frame clones and is missing some. That table gives V, J and clone size, and the DNA gave D and trimming. The table lists 77,000 or so clones, about 74% of them singletons. The CDR3 runs to 13 residues. Trimming left V 3 bases short and J 6 bases short, with 10 bases between. Germline V CDR1 and CDR2: SGHKS, YYEKEE (reference sequence). This clone has a handful of counts. Sequences were obtained from peripheral blood. V and J are TRBV5-5 and TRBJ1-3; D is unresolved. This clonotype was sampled from a human donor with acute or convalescent COVID-19. The donor label of this sample is uncertain. CDR3 DNA sequence: TGTGCCAGCAGCTCCGTAGCGGTAAACACCATATATTTT. The encoded protein is CASSSVAVNTIYF.